This entry lists 13 T cell receptor beta chains sequenced from one sample in a study of blood T cell repertoires in COVID-19 (dated by TCRdb to 2020 to 2021). The method was the immunoSEQ multiplex PCR assay. What TCRdb holds here is the immuneACCESS table cut down to in-frame rearrangements. Part of the clones is not present; checked against another copy, under half of the missing clones reflect an unresolved V gene, and the others are unexplained. This sample holds approximately 280,000 clones; roughly four fifths were observed only once. Roughly 4.7% of the sample is taken by the ten largest. Sequenced input: PBMCs or T cells enriched from blood (not recorded which). The receptors derive from a man aged 35 to 55 who had been exposed to COVID-19.

The chain recombines TRBV30 with TRBJ2-4; no clear D gene. V shed 2 bases and J shed 5 bases, with 19 bases lying between them. The CDR3 length is 16 residues. Germline V lookup: CDR1 GTSNPN, CDR2 SVGIG (reference sequence). The DNA for the CDR3 is TGTGCCTGGAGTCGGTGGATGATAGGAGATGAAAACATTCAGTACTTC. It codes for CAWSRWMIGDENIQYF. The whole variable domain, remainder taken from reference TRBV30 and TRBJ2-4, is SQTIHQWPATLVQPVGSPLSLECTVEGTSNPNLYWYRQAAGRGLQLLFYSVGIGQISSEVPQNLSASRPQDRQFILSSKKLLLSDSGFYLCAWSRWMIGDENIQYFGAGTRLSVL.

CDR3 in DNA: TGTGCCAGCAGTGATAGAGCAGATACGCAGTATTTT. Protein sequence: CASSDRADTQYF. V usage is TRBV2 and J usage is TRBJ2-3, with D hard to call. The germline V gene encodes CDR1 SNHLY and CDR2 FYNNEI. Trimming removed 3 bases at V and 4 bases at J, with 5 bases between. This CDR3 has 12 residues.

The chain carries TRBV28 and TRBJ1-4; the match to TRBD1 covers 7 bases. The germline V gene encodes CDR1 MDHEN and CDR2 SYDVKM. CDR3 length: 14 residues. The junction had 7 bases not matched to a gene; V was cut back by 5 bases and J by 7 bases. The CDR3 is CASSPGGVSEKLFF. CDR3 sequence (DNA): TGTGCCAGCAGTCCAGGGGGTGTCAGTGAAAAACTGTTTTTT.

This rearrangement joins TRBV11-3 to TRBJ2-2, with a weak D call TRBD2 (5 bases). The V gene lost 5 bases and the J gene lost 7 bases, with 8 bases spanning the gap. Germline lookup yields CDR1 SGHNT and CDR2 YENEEA. This CDR3 is 12 amino acids long. CDR3 region: CASSTGIGELFF. The CDR3, as DNA: TGTGCCAGCAGCACGGGAATCGGGGAGCTGTTTTTT.

The rearrangement uses TRBV3-1 (or the pseudogene TRBV3-2) and TRBJ2-7; 7 bases align to TRBD1. CDR1 is LGHDT and CDR2 is YNNKEL in the germline V gene (reference sequence). This CDR3 is built from 14 residues. V trimming: 0 bases; J trimming: 3 bases; junction bases outside the gene matches: 2. The CDR3 reads CASSQDTGDYEQYF. Here the CDR3 DNA reads TGTGCCAGCAGCCAAGATACAGGGGACTACGAGCAGTACTTC.

CDR3 nucleotides: TGTGCCAGCAGTCTGGGGGGGGATTACAATGAGCAGTTCTTC. It codes for CASSLGGDYNEQFF. This chain joins TRBV6-5 and TRBJ2-1; the match to TRBD2 covers 7 bases. Germline V CDR1 and CDR2: MNHEY, SVGAGI. The CDR3 is 14 amino acids. The V segment lost 5 bases and the J segment 4 bases; nucleotides outside the gene matches: 5.

This chain joins TRBV11-2 and TRBJ1-1; D is uncertain. Trimming removed 4 bases at V and 1 base at J, with 10 bases between. Germline assignment: CDR1 SGHAT and CDR2 FQNNGV. This CDR3 has 14 amino acids. This CDR3 reads CASSSRSWNTEAFF. The CDR3 DNA reads TGTGCCAGCAGCTCGCGTTCATGGAACACTGAAGCTTTCTTT.

The chain employs TRBV7-9 and TRBJ2-1; 10 positions match TRBD2. Per germline, CDR1 SEHNR and CDR2 FQNEAQ (reference sequence). The CDR3 runs 15 residues. V trimming: 1 base; J trimming: 5 bases; junction bases outside the gene matches: 2. CDR3 sequence (DNA): TGTGCCAGCAGCTTAGGGACTAGCGGCCACAATGAGCAGTTCTTC. Amino acid sequence: CASSLGTSGHNEQFF.

The V call is TRBV6-5, the J call TRBJ2-1; a weak D match, TRBD1 (6 bases). Germline CDR1 MNHEY, CDR2 SVGAGI. Trimming pared 8 bases from V and 15 bases from J, leaving 26 bases between. The CDR3 spans 14 residues. The CDR3 DNA sequence: TGTGCCAGCGGCCGTGGGGGCCCAAGTCCGAGCCGGTTCTTC. Translating gives CASGRGGPSPSRFF.

This sequence joins TRBV18 and TRBJ1-5, with a tentative D call TRBD1 (5 bases). The CDR3 runs to 16 residues. Trimming stripped 0 bases from V and 12 bases from J, with 21 bases between. Looked up from germline, CDR1 is KGHSH and CDR2 is LQKENI. Here the CDR3 DNA reads TGTGCCAGCTCACCACCGGGACCCATCCCTGCAGCGGGCCAGCATTTT. Its translation: CASSPPGPIPAAGQHF.

This clone was observed once. CDR3 region: CASSIYGEVAYEQYF. The DNA for the CDR3 is TGTGCCAGTAGTATTTACGGGGAAGTCGCCTACGAGCAGTACTTC. The chain employs TRBV19 and TRBJ2-7, with a tentative D call TRBD2 (5 bases). CDR3 size: 15 residues. Trimming removed 3 bases from V and 2 bases from J, with 14 bases in between. Germline loops: CDR1 LNHDA, CDR2 SQIVND (reference sequence).

V usage is TRBV5-1 and J usage is TRBJ2-1, with 7 bases fitting TRBD2. V was clipped by 3 bases and J by 6 bases; unmatched bases: 3. Germline V gene sequence: CDR1 SGHRS, CDR2 YFSETQ. This CDR3 region has 13 residues. CDR3 in DNA: TGCGCCAGCAGCTCGGGACTATCCAATGAGCAGTTCTTC. It translates to CASSSGLSNEQFF.

This clone occurred once. The gene calls are TRBV24-1 and TRBJ1-2; no firm D call. The germline V and J ends were trimmed by 4 bases and 6 bases, with 8 bases remaining between them. This CDR3 has 12 amino acids. CDR1 is KGHDR and CDR2 is SFDVKD in the germline V gene. CDR3 protein: CATSDGLDGYTF. The CDR3 DNA follows: TGTGCCACCAGTGACGGGTTGGATGGCTACACCTTC.